This TCR beta chain was sequenced for a study of tumor-infiltrating lymphocytes in localized non-small cell lung cancer. The overall study: The cohort mixed smokers and never-smokers, several histologies, and some post-neoadjuvant-chemotherapy samples. Study conclusions and caveats: Immunotypes IM1 and IM2 had similar TCR-derived T-cell fractions. Tumors had more T cell infiltration than uninvolved lung, per TCRbeta sequencing and CD3 counts.

As concerns this clone: Its cognate antigen is unknown.

With 4 bases clipped from V and 8 bases from J, the junction kept 18 bases outside the gene matches. The CDR3 runs 19 residues. Germline V lookup: CDR1 SGHDN, CDR2 FVKESK. Here immunoSEQ multiplex PCR was the method, and the copy in TCRdb shows in-frame clones only, minus some. The data show some 17,000 clones, more than 70% seen once. This receptor was identified in a human donor with non-small cell lung cancer. The chain links TRBV14 to TRBJ2-1; TRBD2 agrees at 12 bases. Sequenced sample: uninvolved lung tissue not adjacent to the tumor. This CDR3 is CASSRLTGTSGSLSYEQFF. In nucleotides, the CDR3 is TGTGCCAGCAGCCGTCTAACCGGGACTAGCGGGTCCTTAAGCTATGAGCAGTTCTTC.